This TCR beta chain was captured by sequencing in a study of identical twins. TCRdb called the 5' RACE reads again in MiXCR, with one record for every CDR3 protein. The profile shows fewer than 900,000 distinct CDR3 sequences, 21% of them singletons. Note on this clonotype: Its matching antigen is unknown.

Per germline, CDR1 SGHAT and CDR2 FQDESV (reference sequence). Trimming left V 1 base short and J 4 bases short, with 20 bases between. CDR3 length: 19 amino acids. Points from the study as a whole: Low generation probability was overrepresented in out-of-frame alpha sequences shared by twins.

These data also featured in a second study, about T cells expressing NK-cell markers.

The genes are TRBV11-1 and TRBJ2-6, with D tentatively TRBD2 (5 bases). The source material was PBMCs. The sequence derives from a woman under 30 in good health. CDR3 region: CASSLGGYISSGGANVLTF. The CDR3 DNA reads TGTGCCAGCAGCTTAGGCGGGTATATCTCTTCCGGAGGGGCCAACGTCCTGACTTTC.